This T cell receptor beta chain originates from a study of blood T cell repertoires in COVID-19. For the study at large: PBMCs, B-cell-depleted T cells, or T cells provided the cDNA or gDNA that made up the material.

V was trimmed by 0 bases and J by 9 bases, leaving 10 bases between them. The CDR3 loop spans 13 amino acids. Germline V CDR1 and CDR2: SGDLS, YYNGEE. Profiling relied on immunoSEQ multiplex PCR, and the TCRdb table lists in-frame clones only, not all of them. The table lists under 150,000 clones, 75% to 85% of them singletons, with approximately 5% in the top ten. The sequence derives from a woman aged 45-59 years with acute or convalescent COVID-19. The sample was peripheral blood. The V and J genes are TRBV9 and TRBJ1-3, with a tentative D call TRBD1 (6 bases). CDR3 loop: CASSVEGELTIYF. The CDR3 DNA is TGTGCCAGCAGCGTAGAGGGGGAACTCACCATATATTTT.